This TCR beta chain was obtained from a study of OX40 agonist ivuxolimab in advanced cancers. Study-level information: Patients received the agonistic anti-OX40 (CD134) antibody ivuxolimab. General study findings and limits: The study observed clonal expansion of CD4+ and CD8+ blood T cells by week 6 at 0.1 to 3.0 mg/kg.

Produced via immunoSEQ multiplex PCR; TCRdb's table is partial and in-frame only. The sample lists under 80,000 clones, roughly 88% seen once, with around 2.3% in the top ten. The CDR3 extends over 16 amino acids. V was pared by 7 bases and J by 7 bases, with 13 bases of the junction left unmatched. Per the germline V gene, CDR1 is MNHEY and CDR2 is SMNVEV (reference sequence). This clone was found once. Its specificity is unknown. This receptor was identified in an adult with an advanced solid tumor such as melanoma, head and neck, liver or kidney cancer. Source: CD4+ or CD8+ T cells sorted from blood, taken in a trial of the OX40 agonist ivuxolimab. The chain couples TRBV27 to TRBJ2-1, with TRBD2 matching over 10 bases. CDR3 sequence: CASTRLSGGFRNEQFF. The CDR3 DNA reads TGTGCCAGCACTAGACTTAGCGGGGGGTTTAGGAATGAGCAGTTCTTC.